The T cell receptor (beta chain) described here comes from a study of radiation and T cells in renal cell carcinoma. CDR1 is SGHDN, CDR2 FVKESK, per germline. The V end was cut by 1 base, the J end by 15 bases, with 19 bases between. The CDR3 extends over 14 amino acids. Concerning this clone: Its target is not known.

Specified time point: baseline pretreatment blood. The treatment: 15 Gy SBRT to primary tumor, nephrectomy 4 weeks later. Radiation-treated patients gave blood at baseline, week 2 and week 4. Whole-study results and caveats: In blood, top tumor clones expanded by 2 weeks, shrinking by 4.

The assay was immunoSEQ multiplex PCR, and TCRdb's table has in-frame clones only and misses some. Of approximately 94,000 clones listed, 65% to 85% are singletons. The TCR sequence derives from a man in his sixties with renal cell carcinoma. The specimen was blood, collected from a patient whose treatment included radiotherapy and nephrectomy. The chain has TRBV14 and TRBJ2-1; D perhaps matches TRBD2 (5 bases). The CDR3 DNA sequence: TGTGCCAGCAGCCAAGGGAGGACGGCCCCTCTTCGGTTCTTC. Translated: CASSQGRTAPLRFF. The full variable domain, in which reference TRBV14 and TRBJ2-1 provide the parts outside the CDR3, is EAGVTQFPSHSVIEKGQTVTLRCDPISGHDNLYWYRRVMGKEIKFLLHFVKESKQDESGMPNNRFLAERTGGTYSTLKVQPAELEDSGVYFCASSQGRTAPLRFFGPGTRLTVL.